This TCR beta chain stems from a study of T cell repertoires in cytomegalovirus infection. At the level of the study: Both a matching HLA type and CMV infection were indicated by public TCR beta signatures.

This CDR3 spans 14 amino acids. V lost 0 bases to trimming and J lost 4 bases, with 9 bases between them. From germline, CDR1 is LNHDA and CDR2 SQIVND (reference sequence). Overall study findings and caveats: CMV carriers having the relevant HLA were flagged by cumulative public TCR beta family frequency.

TCRdb fed the reads into MiXCR, producing one record per CDR3 protein. Of around 750,000 distinct CDR3 sequences listed, approximately 32% are singletons. This clonotype was recorded a few times. Antigen: not known. The chain combines TRBV19 with TRBJ1-2; TRBD1 might be the D (5 bases). Here the sequenced sample was cultured CD8+ T cells from PBMCs, taken from culture after CMV antigen stimulation. This TCR was sampled from a human donor in good health (CMV status not recorded). Some clones in this sample may be carry-over from other donors' samples. The CDR3 DNA reads as TGTGCCAGTAGTATAGATAAGGGGAGCTATGGCTACACCTTC. Protein: CASSIDKGSYGYTF.